These 14 T cell receptor beta chains were sequenced from one sample in a study of T cell responses to AZD1222 COVID-19 vaccine. TCRdb keeps only in-frame clones here, not all; method: immunoSEQ multiplex PCR. The sample has fewer than 70,000 clones, 75% to 85% seen once. The sample consisted of peripheral blood, taken 28 days after the second AZD1222 dose. The receptors derive from an adult who received the AZD1222 COVID-19 vaccine.

The genes are TRBV7-2 and TRBJ1-1; TRBD1 aligns across 8 bases. The CDR3 has 15 residues. V shed 5 bases, J shed 2 bases, and the junction held 7 bases outside the gene matches. Germline CDR1 SGHTA, CDR2 FQGNSA. The CDR3 region is CASSVGRGRNTEAFF. Here the CDR3 DNA reads TGTGCCAGCAGCGTCGGCAGGGGGCGCAACACTGAAGCTTTCTTT. The full variable domain, its missing parts supplied by reference TRBV7-2 and TRBJ1-1, is GAGVSQSPSNKVTEKGKDVELRCDPISGHTALYWYRQSLGQGLEFLIYFQGNSAPDKSGLPSDRFSAERTGGSVSTLTIQRTQQEDSAVYLCASSVGRGRNTEAFFGQGTRLTVV.

V usage is TRBV5-1 and J usage is TRBJ2-3; 9 positions match TRBD2. The ends lost 0 bases at V and 5 bases at J; junction bases unmatched: 7. This CDR3 spans 16 amino acids. Germline V gene data show CDR1 as SGHRS and CDR2 as YFSETQ. As DNA, the CDR3 is TGCGCCAGCAGCTTGGCTAGCGGGGTAATAGGAGATACGCAGTATTTT. Protein product: CASSLASGVIGDTQYF.

The chain carries TRBV2 and TRBJ2-2; no firm D call. The CDR3 extends over 14 amino acids. Germline CDR1 and CDR2: SNHLY and FYNNEI. Trimming took off 2 bases at V and 3 bases at J, with 7 bases between the two ends. Here the CDR3 DNA reads TGTGCCAGCAGTGAAAGCGCTGACACCGGGGAGCTGTTTTTT. Protein product: CASSESADTGELFF. Together with reference TRBV2 and TRBJ2-2, the CDR3 gives the full variable domain: EPEVTQTPSHQVTQMGQEVILRCVPISNHLYFYWYRQILGQKVEFLVSFYNNEISEKSEIFDDQFSVERPDGSNFTLKIRSTKLEDSAMYFCASSESADTGELFFGEGSRLTVL.

This chain joins TRBV27 and TRBJ1-1; 8 positions agree with TRBD1. Losses at the gene ends were 2 bases for V and 7 bases for J; bases not matched to a gene: 6. The germline V gene has CDR1 MNHEY and CDR2 SMNVEV (reference sequence). The CDR3 has 14 amino acids. The CDR3 DNA sequence: TGTGCCAGCAGTTTAAGGCAGGGGGCTAATGAAGCTTTCTTT. Protein sequence: CASSLRQGANEAFF.

This rearrangement joins TRBV6-5 to TRBJ2-1; TRBD1 or TRBD2 may be the D gene (5 bases each). The V end lost 0 bases, the J end lost 4 bases, and 13 bases lay between the germline ends. The CDR3 length is 16 residues. The germline CDR1 and CDR2 sequences are MNHEY and SVGAGI. The CDR3 loop reads CASSYSITRGYNEQFF. For the CDR3, the DNA is TGTGCCAGCAGTTACTCGATCACGAGGGGATACAATGAGCAGTTCTTC.

The chain couples TRBV5-5 to TRBJ1-2, with unresolved D. Germline CDR1 SGHKS, CDR2 YYEKEE (reference sequence). Trimming removed 4 bases from V and 2 bases from J, with 12 bases in between. This CDR3 spans 14 amino acids. The CDR3, as DNA: TGTGCCAGCAGCCTACTTGGGGAGAACTATGGCTACACCTTC. This sequence encodes CASSLLGENYGYTF.

In nucleotides, the CDR3 is TGCAGTGCTAGTGGGACAGGGTTACAAGAGACCCAGTACTTC. This sequence encodes CSASGTGLQETQYF. The chain links TRBV20-1 to TRBJ2-5; 9 bases fit TRBD1. J gave up 2 bases and V 3 bases, and 4 bases lay outside the gene matches. CDR1 is DFQATT and CDR2 is SNEGSKA in the germline V gene (reference sequence). CDR3 size: 14 residues.

This clone appeared once. The rearrangement links TRBV5-1 to TRBJ1-5; D is possibly TRBD1 (5 bases). This CDR3 is 14 amino acids long. CDR1 is SGHRS, CDR2 YFSETQ, per germline. V was clipped by 5 bases and J by 4 bases, with 13 bases between them. CDR3 sequence: CASSQGDGNQPQHF. CDR3 DNA: TGCGCCAGCAGTCAGGGCGACGGGAATCAGCCCCAGCATTTT.

This rearrangement joins TRBV7-9 to TRBJ2-1; D possibly corresponds to TRBD1 (5 bases). This CDR3 has 15 residues. Per the germline V gene, CDR1 is SEHNR and CDR2 is FQNEAQ (reference sequence). The ends were cut back, 2 bases at V and 9 bases at J, with 17 bases in the middle. The CDR3 here is CASSLSSRVGSEQFF. CDR3 sequence (DNA): TGTGCCAGCAGCTTATCGTCCAGGGTCGGAAGTGAGCAGTTCTTC.

This clone was picked up one time. The chain employs TRBV4-1 and TRBJ2-1; D gene unclear. The CDR3 spans 13 residues. Germline CDR1 MGHRA, CDR2 YSYEKL. V lost 3 bases and J lost 7, with 10 bases in between. CDR3 residues: CASSHPQGNEQFF. The DNA of the CDR3 is TGCGCCAGCAGCCACCCTCAAGGGAATGAGCAGTTCTTC.

The CDR3 loop is CASSLRSILEGHNQPQHF. The DNA of the CDR3 is TGTGCCAGCAGCTTACGTTCTATTTTGGAGGGCCACAATCAGCCCCAGCATTTT. This rearrangement joins TRBV7-8 to TRBJ1-5; the D is unclear. The ends were cut back, 2 bases at V and 3 bases at J, with 20 bases in the middle. This CDR3 spans 18 amino acids. CDR1 is SGHVS and CDR2 is FQNEAQ in the germline V gene. The variable domain in full, completed from reference TRBV7-8 and TRBJ1-5, reads GAGVSQSPRYKVAKRGQDVALRCDPISGHVSLFWYQQALGQGPEFLTYFQNEAQLDKSGLPSDRFFAERPEGSVSTLKIQRTQQEDSAVYLCASSLRSILEGHNQPQHFGDGTRLSIL.

The rearrangement uses TRBV5-1 and TRBJ2-7, with TRBD1 identical over 10 bases. Germline assignment: CDR1 SGHRS and CDR2 YFSETQ. The length of the CDR3 is 13 residues. Losses at the gene ends were 4 bases for V and 4 bases for J; bases not matched to a gene: 2. This CDR3 is CASSRDRGYEQYF. The CDR3 coding sequence is TGCGCCAGCAGCCGGGACAGGGGTTACGAGCAGTACTTC.

The rearrangement joins TRBV27 to TRBJ2-1; 11 nucleotides line up with TRBD2. After removal of 8 bases from V and 2 bases from J, the junction contained 8 bases not matched to a gene. This CDR3 spans 16 amino acids. Germline lookup yields CDR1 MNHEY and CDR2 SMNVEV (reference sequence). The CDR3 DNA sequence: TGTGCCAGCGCCATCGATAGCGGGGGGGCCTACAATGAGCAGTTCTTC. Protein: CASAIDSGGAYNEQFF.

J is TRBJ2-1 and V is TRBV3-1 (or the pseudogene TRBV3-2), with TRBD2 identical over 7 bases. Germline CDR1 LGHDT, CDR2 YNNKEL (reference sequence). V was clipped by 4 bases and J by 0 bases; unmatched bases: 3. The CDR3 runs to 15 residues. For the CDR3, the DNA is TGTGCCAGCAGCCCGCGGGGGAGCTCCTACAATGAGCAGTTCTTC. As protein: CASSPRGSSYNEQFF.